Each of the 4 T cell receptor beta chains below was sequenced from the same sample in a study of T cell changes during pregnancy in multiple sclerosis. The assay was immunoSEQ multiplex PCR, and TCRdb's table has in-frame clones only and misses some. There are around 40,000 clones in the sample; around 92% occur only once, and around 0.8% lies in the top ten. Sequencing used CD4+ T cells from peripheral blood mononuclear cells, obtained in the third trimester of pregnancy. The receptors were gathered from a female donor with multiple sclerosis, enrolled in a pregnancy study.

V and J are TRBV5-5 and TRBJ1-5, with D unresolved. Germline V lookup: CDR1 SGHKS, CDR2 YYEKEE (reference sequence). The V end was cut by 2 bases, the J end by 0 bases, with 3 bases between. This CDR3 has 13 amino acids. The CDR3 spells CASSFGSNQPQHF. The CDR3 DNA follows: TGTGCCAGCAGCTTCGGTAGCAATCAGCCCCAGCATTTT.

Only a few counts were recorded for this clone. The chain employs TRBV10-3 and TRBJ1-1; the D is unclear. V gave up 2 bases and J gave up 0 bases, with 13 bases separating them. The CDR3 consists of 16 residues. Germline loops: CDR1 ENHRY, CDR2 SYGVKD. CDR3: CAISEGRRGMNTEAFF. Written as DNA, the CDR3 is TGTGCCATCAGTGAGGGGCGACGGGGAATGAACACTGAAGCTTTCTTT.

The chain employs TRBV14 and TRBJ2-1; 8 bases match TRBD2. The CDR3 has 16 residues. V dropped 3 bases and J dropped 4; count of bases not matched to a gene: 8. The V gene's germline CDR1 is SGHDN and CDR2 FVKESK. The DNA of the CDR3 is TGTGCCAGCAGCCATCTTACTAGCGGAAAATACAATGAGCAGTTCTTC. Translated: CASSHLTSGKYNEQFF.

The gene calls are TRBV7-9 and TRBJ2-5; 10 nucleotides line up with TRBD2. The germline CDR1 and CDR2 sequences are SEHNR and FQNEAQ (reference sequence). The CDR3 covers 14 residues. Trimming removed 7 bases from V and 0 bases from J; junction bases left unmatched: 2. This CDR3 is CASKGLANQETQYF. In nucleotides, the CDR3 is TGTGCCAGCAAGGGACTAGCGAACCAAGAGACCCAGTACTTC.